The clone carrying this T cell receptor (beta chain) turned up a few times. Its specificity is unknown. TCRdb's copy holds only in-frame clones and misses some; the assay was immunoSEQ multiplex PCR. This sample has about 64,000 clones, with about four fifths found just once. This entry comes from a study of T cells in localized non-small cell lung cancer. Study-wide findings and caveats: Maximal T cell clonality occurred in uninvolved adjacent lung, with tumor ranking below it. Longer overall survival associated with higher blood T cell density; shorter survival with higher adjacent-lung clonality. The tumor had only one region sequenced, so heterogeneity remains possible. A median approximately 61 of the top 100 tumor clones appeared in adjacent lung.

The germline V gene has CDR1 SNHLY and CDR2 FYNNEI. Unmatched junction bases numbered 17, after V lost 2 bases and J lost 7 bases. The CDR3 runs to 18 residues. The sequences come from PBMCs, collected before any cancer treatment. This sequence joins TRBV2 and TRBJ1-5, with 7 bases identical to TRBD1. This TCR was sampled from a man aged 35-75 years with stage II lung adenocarcinoma. CDR3 loop: CASSEWGARITGEQPQHF. Here the CDR3 DNA reads TGTGCCAGCAGTGAATGGGGTGCCCGGATAACAGGGGAACAGCCCCAGCATTTT.